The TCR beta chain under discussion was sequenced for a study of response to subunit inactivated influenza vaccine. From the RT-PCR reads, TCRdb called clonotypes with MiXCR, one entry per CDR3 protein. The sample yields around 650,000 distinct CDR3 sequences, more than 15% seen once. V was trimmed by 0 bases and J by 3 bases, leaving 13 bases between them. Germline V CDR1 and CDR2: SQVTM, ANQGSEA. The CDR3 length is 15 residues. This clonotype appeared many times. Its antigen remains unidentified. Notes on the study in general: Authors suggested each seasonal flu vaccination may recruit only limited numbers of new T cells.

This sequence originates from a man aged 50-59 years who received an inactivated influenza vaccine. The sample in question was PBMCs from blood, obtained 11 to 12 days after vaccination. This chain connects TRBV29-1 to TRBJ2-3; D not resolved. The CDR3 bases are TGCAGCGTTGAAGAACGGCTGGATCCTACAGATACGCAGTATTTT. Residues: CSVEERLDPTDTQYF.